This T cell receptor (beta chain) emerged from a study of T cell responses to AZD1222 COVID-19 vaccine. CDR3 length equals 13 residues. V lost 5 bases to trimming and J lost 4 bases, with 11 bases between them. In germline, CDR1 is MDHEN, CDR2 SYDVKM. Study results and caveats: Clonal diversity may have been underestimated, and the donors were mostly white British, with more females than males. Seropositive at baseline were only a handful of AZD1222 recipients. Recipients of two AZD1222 doses showed rising Spike-specific TCR breadth and depth.

Generated by immunoSEQ multiplex PCR, the TCRdb table keeps only in-frame clones and is missing some. Among approximately 60,000 clones listed, about 86% were seen once. In regard to this clone: Its antigen is as yet unknown.

The sequence was collected from an adult who received the AZD1222 COVID-19 vaccine. The chain links TRBV28 to TRBJ1-2, with D unresolved. The sequences come from peripheral blood, collected 28 days after the second AZD1222 dose. The CDR3 DNA is TGTGCCAGCAGTCTACCCGGTTTCTATGGCTACACCTTC. Translated: CASSLPGFYGYTF.